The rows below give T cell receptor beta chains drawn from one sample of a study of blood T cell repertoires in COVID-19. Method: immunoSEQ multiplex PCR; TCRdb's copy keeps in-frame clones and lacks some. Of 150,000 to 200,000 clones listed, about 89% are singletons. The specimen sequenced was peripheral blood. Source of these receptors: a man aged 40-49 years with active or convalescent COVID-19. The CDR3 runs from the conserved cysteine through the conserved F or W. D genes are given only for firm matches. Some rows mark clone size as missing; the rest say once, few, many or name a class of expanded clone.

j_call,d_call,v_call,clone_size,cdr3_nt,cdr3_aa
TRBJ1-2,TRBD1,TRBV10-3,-,TGTGCCACCGTCCCGGGACAGGGCTATGGCTACACCTTC,CATVPGQGYGYTF
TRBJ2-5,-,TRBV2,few,TGTGCCAGCAGTGAAGACAGGAGTGCGGAGACCCAGTACTTC,CASSEDRSAETQYF
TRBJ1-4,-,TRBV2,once,TGTGCCAGCAAGGCTAGCGCAACTAATGAAAAACTGTTTTTT,CASKASATNEKLFF
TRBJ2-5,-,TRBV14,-,TGTGCCAGCAGCCAAAGGGGTTTGATATACCAAGAGACCCAGTACTTC,CASSQRGLIYQETQYF
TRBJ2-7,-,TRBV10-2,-,TGCGCCAGCAGTGAGTCCGGATGGGGGCGAACCTACGAGCAGTACTTC,CASSESGWGRTYEQYF
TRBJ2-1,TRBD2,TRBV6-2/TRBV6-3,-,TGTGCCAGCAGTTACTTTGTGGGACTAGCGGGGTCCTACAATGAGCAGTTCTTC,CASSYFVGLAGSYNEQFF
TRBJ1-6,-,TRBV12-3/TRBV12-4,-,TGTGCCAGCGCCCCCGGGAAGGGATCACCCCTCCACTTT,CASAPGKGSPLHF
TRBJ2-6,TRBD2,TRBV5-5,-,TGTGCCAGCAGCTTGATAGCGGGGGCCCGCTCTGGGGCCAACGTCCTGACTTTC,CASSLIAGARSGANVLTF
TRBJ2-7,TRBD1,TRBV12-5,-,TGTGCTAGTGGTTTGACAGGGGGAGTGAGGGAGCAGTACTTC,CASGLTGGVREQYF
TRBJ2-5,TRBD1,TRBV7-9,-,TGTGCCAGCAGCCCCAGGACAGGGGGGCTCCAAGAGACCCAGTACTTC,CASSPRTGGLQETQYF
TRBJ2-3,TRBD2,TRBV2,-,TGTGCCAGCAGTGAACGAGGGACTAGCGGGGGGTTCACAGATACGCAGTATTTT,CASSERGTSGGFTDTQYF
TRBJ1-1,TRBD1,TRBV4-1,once,TGCGCCAGCAGCCATCCCGACAGGGGGGCGACCACTGAAGCTTTCTTT,CASSHPDRGATTEAFF
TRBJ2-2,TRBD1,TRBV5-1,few,TGCGCCAGCAGCTTGGCGACAGGGGGCGTCCCCGGGGAGCTGTTTTTT,CASSLATGGVPGELFF
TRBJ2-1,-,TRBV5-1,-,TGCGCCAGCAGCTTGGCAGGCTGGGACAATGAGCAGTTCTTC,CASSLAGWDNEQFF
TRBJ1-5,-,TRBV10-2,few,TGCGCCAGTACAGCTTTCAATAGCAATCAGCCCCAGCATTTT,CASTAFNSNQPQHF
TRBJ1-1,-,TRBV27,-,TGTGCCAGCAGTTTACAGGGGTTGAGGACTGAAGCTTTCTTT,CASSLQGLRTEAFF
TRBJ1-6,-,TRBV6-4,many,TGTGCCAGCAGCCGGGACATGTATAATTCACCCCTCCACTTT,CASSRDMYNSPLHF
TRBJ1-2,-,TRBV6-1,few,TGTGCCAGCAGTGACAGGGGTTGGGATGGCTACACCTTC,CASSDRGWDGYTF
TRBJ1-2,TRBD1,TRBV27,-,TGTGCCAGCAGCCCTAGACAGGGTGACTCGGGCTATGGCTACACCTTC,CASSPRQGDSGYGYTF
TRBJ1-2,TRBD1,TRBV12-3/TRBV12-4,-,TGTGCCAGCAGTCCAGGGGGCGACTATGGCTACACCTTC,CASSPGGDYGYTF
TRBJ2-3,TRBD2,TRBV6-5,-,TGTGCCAGCAGTACCCGGACTAGGGGTTCAGATACGCAGTATTTT,CASSTRTRGSDTQYF
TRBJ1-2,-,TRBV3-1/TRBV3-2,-,TGTGCCAGCAGCCAAGGAACAGGTCTTAACTATGGCTACACCTTC,CASSQGTGLNYGYTF
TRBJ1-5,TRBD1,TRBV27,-,TGTGCCAGCAAACTGAGGGACAGCCCCAATCAGCCCCAGCATTTT,CASKLRDSPNQPQHF
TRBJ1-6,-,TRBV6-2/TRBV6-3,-,TGTGCCAGCAGTTATAGCAGGGAAAATTCACCCCTCCACTTT,CASSYSRENSPLHF
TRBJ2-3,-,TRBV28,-,TGTGCCACCTGGGGCACCCGCACAGATACGCAGTATTTT,CATWGTRTDTQYF
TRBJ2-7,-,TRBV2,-,TGTGCCAGCAGTGAAGAGCACCACGAGCAGTACTTC,CASSEEHHEQYF
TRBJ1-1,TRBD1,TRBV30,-,TGTGCCTGGAGTGTGGGGACAGGGCAAACGGTTTTCTTT,CAWSVGTGQTVFF